This T cell receptor beta chain was sequenced during a study of regulatory T cells in long-lasting Graves disease. This clonotype was found a few times. Its antigen is currently unknown. The germline gives CDR1 SGHRS, CDR2 YFSETQ. The CDR3 consists of 14 residues. V was cut by 1 base and J by 3 bases, with 11 bases left in between. Described time point: newly diagnosed GD, antithyroid drugs for less than 3 months. PBMCs were the source of the RNA used for TCR sequencing. Sequencing libraries for TCR beta were prepared with iRepertoire HTBI primers and Arm-PCR of CDR3 regions. TCRdb re-called the multiplex PCR reads through MiXCR, storing one row per CDR3 protein. The sample includes 450,000 to 600,000 distinct CDR3 sequences, around 15% seen only once; the top ten take more than 10%. General study findings and limits: Rather than thyroid tissue, only peripheral blood underwent study.

The same data also went into a second study, on T cells in Graves' hyperthyroidism and ophthalmopathy.

The chain employs TRBV5-1 and TRBJ2-7; TRBD2 is a possible D gene (6 bases). This TCR was recovered from a man aged 35-49 years with Graves disease. The sample consisted of peripheral blood mononuclear cells (PBMCs), taken at new diagnosis, from a patient treated with antithyroid drugs. The CDR3, as DNA: TGCGCCAGCAGCTTGAGTGCGGGAAACTACGAGCAGTACTTC. Amino acids: CASSLSAGNYEQYF.